This T cell receptor beta chain was observed in a study of blood T cell repertoires in COVID-19. This clone appeared once. Profiling relied on immunoSEQ multiplex PCR, and the TCRdb table lists in-frame clones only, not all of them. The data hold approximately 87,000 clones, with more than 80% observed a single time. The ends lost 9 bases at V and 1 base at J; junction bases unmatched: 6. The CDR3 covers 15 residues. Germline V gives CDR1 MNHEY, CDR2 SVGAGI. The chain employs TRBV6-5 and TRBJ2-6; 7 nucleotides match TRBD1. The receptor was isolated from a woman older than 75 with acute or convalescent COVID-19. Sequencing used peripheral blood. CDR3: CASFPGGSGANVLTF. The CDR3 nucleotides read TGTGCCAGTTTCCCAGGGGGTTCTGGGGCCAACGTCCTGACTTTC.